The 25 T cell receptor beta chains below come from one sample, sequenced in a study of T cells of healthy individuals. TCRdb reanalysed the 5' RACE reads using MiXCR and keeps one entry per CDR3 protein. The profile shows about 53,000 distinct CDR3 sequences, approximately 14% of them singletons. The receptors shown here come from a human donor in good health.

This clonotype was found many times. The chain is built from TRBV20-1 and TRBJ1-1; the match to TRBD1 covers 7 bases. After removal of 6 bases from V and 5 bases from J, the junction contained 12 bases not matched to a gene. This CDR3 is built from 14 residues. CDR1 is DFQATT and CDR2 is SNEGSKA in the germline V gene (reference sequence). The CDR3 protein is CSATGGGGQTEAFF. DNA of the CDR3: TGCAGTGCCACGGGCGGGGGGGGACAGACTGAAGCTTTCTTT.

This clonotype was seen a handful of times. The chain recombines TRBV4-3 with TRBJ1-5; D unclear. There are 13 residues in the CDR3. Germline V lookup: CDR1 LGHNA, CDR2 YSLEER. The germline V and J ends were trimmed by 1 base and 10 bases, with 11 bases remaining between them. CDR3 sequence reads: CASSQGSGYPQHF. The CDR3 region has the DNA TGCGCCAGCAGCCAAGGAAGTGGATATCCCCAGCATTTT.

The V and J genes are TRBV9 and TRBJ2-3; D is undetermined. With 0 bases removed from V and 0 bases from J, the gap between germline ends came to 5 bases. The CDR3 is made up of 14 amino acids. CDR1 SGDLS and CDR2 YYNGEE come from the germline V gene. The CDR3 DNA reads TGTGCCAGCAGCGTAGACGGGAGCACAGATACGCAGTATTTT. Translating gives CASSVDGSTDTQYF.

The chain's CDR3 is CASSIGQGGANVLTF. DNA of the CDR3: TGTGCCAGCAGTATCGGACAGGGTGGCGCCAACGTCCTGACTTTC. V and J are TRBV28 and TRBJ2-6; 8 nucleotides align to TRBD1. The V and J ends lost 5 bases and 7 bases, in that order; junction bases with no gene match: 7. The germline gives CDR1 MDHEN, CDR2 SYDVKM. This CDR3 has 15 amino acids.

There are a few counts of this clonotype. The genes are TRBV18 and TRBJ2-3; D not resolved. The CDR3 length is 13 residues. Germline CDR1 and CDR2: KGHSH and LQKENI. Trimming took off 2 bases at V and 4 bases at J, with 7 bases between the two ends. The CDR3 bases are TGTGCCAGCTCACCAGGGGATTCAGATACGCAGTATTTT. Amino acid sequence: CASSPGDSDTQYF.

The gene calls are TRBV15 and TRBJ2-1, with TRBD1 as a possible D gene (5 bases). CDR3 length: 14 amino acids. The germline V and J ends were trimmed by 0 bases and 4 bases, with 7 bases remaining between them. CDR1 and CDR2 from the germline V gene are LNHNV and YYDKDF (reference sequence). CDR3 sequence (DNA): TGTGCCACCAGCAGAGAAGGGGCATACAATGAGCAGTTCTTC. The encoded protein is CATSREGAYNEQFF.

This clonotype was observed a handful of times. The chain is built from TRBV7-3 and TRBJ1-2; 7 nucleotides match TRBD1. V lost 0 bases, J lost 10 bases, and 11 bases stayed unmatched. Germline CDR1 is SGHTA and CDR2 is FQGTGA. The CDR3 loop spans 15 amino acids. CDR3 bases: TGTGCCAGCAGCTTAACGAGGGGGCCCCGTGTTGACTACACCTTC. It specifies CASSLTRGPRVDYTF.

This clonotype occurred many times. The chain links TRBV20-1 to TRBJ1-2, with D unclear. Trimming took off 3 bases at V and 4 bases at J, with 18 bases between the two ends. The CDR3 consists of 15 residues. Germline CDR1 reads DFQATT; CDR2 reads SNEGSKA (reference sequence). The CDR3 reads CSASPATGESYGYTF. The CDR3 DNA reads TGCAGTGCTAGTCCCGCCACGGGCGAAAGCTATGGCTACACCTTC.

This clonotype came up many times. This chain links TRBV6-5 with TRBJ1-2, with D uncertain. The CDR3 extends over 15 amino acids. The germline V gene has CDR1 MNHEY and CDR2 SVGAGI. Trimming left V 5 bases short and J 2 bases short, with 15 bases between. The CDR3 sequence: CASSTPIRGNYGYTF. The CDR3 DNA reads TGTGCCAGCAGTACGCCGATAAGAGGGAACTATGGCTACACCTTC.

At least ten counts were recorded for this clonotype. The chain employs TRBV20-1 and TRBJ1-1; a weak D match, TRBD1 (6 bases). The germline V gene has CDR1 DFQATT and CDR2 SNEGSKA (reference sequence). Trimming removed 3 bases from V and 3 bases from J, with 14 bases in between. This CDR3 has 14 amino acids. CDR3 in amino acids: CSASPPGVYTEAFF. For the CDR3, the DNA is TGCAGTGCTAGTCCGCCAGGGGTTTACACTGAAGCTTTCTTT.

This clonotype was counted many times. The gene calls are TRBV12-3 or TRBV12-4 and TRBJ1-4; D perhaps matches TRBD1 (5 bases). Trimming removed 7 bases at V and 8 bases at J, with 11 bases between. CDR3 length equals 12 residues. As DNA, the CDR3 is TGTGCCAGCACCCCTACAGGAGAAAAACTGTTTTTT. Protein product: CASTPTGEKLFF.

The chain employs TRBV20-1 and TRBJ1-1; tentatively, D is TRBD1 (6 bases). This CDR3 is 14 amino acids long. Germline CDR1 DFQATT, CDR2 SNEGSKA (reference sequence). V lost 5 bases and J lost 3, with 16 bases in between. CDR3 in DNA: TGCAGTGCTCCTCAGGGGAATCCGGACACTGAAGCTTTCTTT. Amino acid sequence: CSAPQGNPDTEAFF.

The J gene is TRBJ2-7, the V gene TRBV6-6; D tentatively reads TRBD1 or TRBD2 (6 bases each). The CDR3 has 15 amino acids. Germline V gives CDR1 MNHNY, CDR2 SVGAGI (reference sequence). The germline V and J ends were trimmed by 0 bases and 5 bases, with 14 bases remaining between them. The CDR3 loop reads CASSYSVQRGDEQYF. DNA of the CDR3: TGTGCCAGCAGTTACTCGGTCCAAAGGGGGGACGAGCAGTACTTC.

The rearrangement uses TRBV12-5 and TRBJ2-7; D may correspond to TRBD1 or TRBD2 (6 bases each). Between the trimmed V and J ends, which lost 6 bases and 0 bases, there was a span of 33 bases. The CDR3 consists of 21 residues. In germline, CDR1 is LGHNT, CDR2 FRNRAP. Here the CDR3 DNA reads TGTGCTAGTGGGGGTAACCGGGGGCACGACTCAAAGCCAAACCTCTCCTACGAGCAGTACTTC. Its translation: CASGGNRGHDSKPNLSYEQYF.

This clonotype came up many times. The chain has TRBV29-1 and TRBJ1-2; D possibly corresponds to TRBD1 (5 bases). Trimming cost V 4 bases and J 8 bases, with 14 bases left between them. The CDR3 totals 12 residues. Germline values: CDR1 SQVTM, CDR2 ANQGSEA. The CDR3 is CSVGVQGAGYTF. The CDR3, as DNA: TGCAGCGTTGGAGTCCAAGGGGCCGGCTACACCTTC.

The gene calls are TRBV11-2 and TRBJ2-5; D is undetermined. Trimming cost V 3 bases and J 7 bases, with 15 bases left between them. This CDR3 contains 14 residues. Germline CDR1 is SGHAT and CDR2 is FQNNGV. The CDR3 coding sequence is TGTGCCAGCAGCTTCGATGGTCCCGGACGGACCCAGTACTTC. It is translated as CASSFDGPGRTQYF.

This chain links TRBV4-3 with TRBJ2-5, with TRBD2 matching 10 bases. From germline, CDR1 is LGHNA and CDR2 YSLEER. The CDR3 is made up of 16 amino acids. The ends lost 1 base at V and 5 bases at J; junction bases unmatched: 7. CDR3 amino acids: CASSQGLAGRYETQYF. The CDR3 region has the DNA TGCGCCAGCAGCCAAGGACTAGCGGGTCGGTATGAGACCCAGTACTTC.

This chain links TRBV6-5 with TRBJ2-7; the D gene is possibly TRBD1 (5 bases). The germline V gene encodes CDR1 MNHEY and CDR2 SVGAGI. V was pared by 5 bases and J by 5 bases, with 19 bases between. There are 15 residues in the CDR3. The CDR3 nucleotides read TGTGCCAGCAGTAAACCTCCTGGGCTAGGGGACGAGCAGTACTTC. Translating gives CASSKPPGLGDEQYF.

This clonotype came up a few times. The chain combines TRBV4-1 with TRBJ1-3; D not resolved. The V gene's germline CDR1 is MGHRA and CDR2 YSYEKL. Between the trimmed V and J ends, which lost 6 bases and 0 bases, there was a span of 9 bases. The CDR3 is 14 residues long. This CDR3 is CASSNVGSGNTIYF. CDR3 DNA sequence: TGCGCCAGCAGTAATGTCGGCTCTGGAAACACCATATATTTT.

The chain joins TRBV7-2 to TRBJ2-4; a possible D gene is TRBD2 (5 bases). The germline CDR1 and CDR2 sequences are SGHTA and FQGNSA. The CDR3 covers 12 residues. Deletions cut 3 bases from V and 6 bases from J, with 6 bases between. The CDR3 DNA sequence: TGTGCCAGCAGCTTTGGGAGAAACATTCAGTACTTC. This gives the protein CASSFGRNIQYF.

CDR3 bases: TGCAGTGCTCACCTGACTAGATATAATGAGCAGTTCTTC. Amino acid sequence: CSAHLTRYNEQFF. The rearrangement uses TRBV20-1 and TRBJ2-1, with TRBD2 as a possible D gene (6 bases). Deletions cut 5 bases from V and 7 bases from J, with 15 bases between. The CDR3 contains 13 residues. In germline, CDR1 is DFQATT, CDR2 SNEGSKA (reference sequence).

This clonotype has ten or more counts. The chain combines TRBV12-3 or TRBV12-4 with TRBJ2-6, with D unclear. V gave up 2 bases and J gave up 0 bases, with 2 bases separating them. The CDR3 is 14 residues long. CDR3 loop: CASSLNSGANVLTF. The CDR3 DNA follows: TGTGCCAGCAGTTTAAACTCTGGGGCCAACGTCCTGACTTTC.

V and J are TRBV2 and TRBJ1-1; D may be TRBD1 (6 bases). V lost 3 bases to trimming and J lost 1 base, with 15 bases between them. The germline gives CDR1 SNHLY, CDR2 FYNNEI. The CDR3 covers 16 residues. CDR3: CASSEGARVGNTEAFF. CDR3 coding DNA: TGTGCCAGCAGTGAGGGGGCTAGGGTGGGGAACACTGAAGCTTTCTTT.

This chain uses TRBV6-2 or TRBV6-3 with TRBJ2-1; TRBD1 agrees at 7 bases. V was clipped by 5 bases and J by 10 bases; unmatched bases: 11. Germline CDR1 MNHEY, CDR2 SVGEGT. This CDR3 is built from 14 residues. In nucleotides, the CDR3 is TGTGCCAGCAGTCTACCGACAGGGTTCCACGAGCAGTTCTTC. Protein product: CASSLPTGFHEQFF.

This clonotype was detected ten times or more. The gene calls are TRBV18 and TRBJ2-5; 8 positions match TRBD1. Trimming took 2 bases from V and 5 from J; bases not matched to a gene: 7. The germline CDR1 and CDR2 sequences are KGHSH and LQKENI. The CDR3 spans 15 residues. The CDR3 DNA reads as TGTGCCAGCTCACCATCGGTTCGGACAGGGGAGACCCAGTACTTC. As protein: CASSPSVRTGETQYF.